This T cell receptor (beta chain) derives from a study of T cell repertoires in cytomegalovirus infection. Points from the study as a whole: HLA-C-restricted TCR beta clonotypes specific for CMV led the ex vivo response.

This clonotype was counted many times. Its target is unknown. This CDR3 has 15 residues. Germline values: CDR1 MNHEY, CDR2 SVGEGT. V was clipped by 3 bases and J by 2 bases, with 13 bases between them. TCRdb passed the reads through MiXCR, listing each CDR3 protein once. This table holds about 76,000 distinct CDR3 sequences, around 3.4% found once. The sequencing input was PBMCs. The source is a human donor in good health (CMV status not recorded). Some clones in this sample may be carry-over from other donors' samples. The chain employs TRBV6-2 or TRBV6-3 and TRBJ1-1; D not resolved. The CDR3, as DNA: TGTGCCAGCAGTTATATTTGGCCGGCAAACACTGAAGCTTTCTTT. This sequence encodes CASSYIWPANTEAFF.